These T cell receptor beta chains were read from a single sample in a study of T cells in Graves' hyperthyroidism and ophthalmopathy. TCRdb passed the multiplex PCR reads through MiXCR, listing each CDR3 protein once. Here the sample spans over 450,000 distinct CDR3 sequences, under 20% being singletons. The source material was blood. The origin of the receptors is a woman aged 18 to 35 with Graves' ophthalmopathy. Each CDR3 is given with its conserved first and last residue. Each record gives: V gene, J gene, clone size, D gene, CDR3 DNA, CDR3 protein. A D gene is named only where the DNA matches it firmly. Rows give clone size only sometimes, using once, few, many, or a class for an expanded clone.

>TRBV25-1|TRBJ1-1|.|TRBD1
TGTGCCAGCAGCTCAACAGGGGGCATCACTGAAGCTTTCTTT
CASSSTGGITEAFF
>TRBV28|TRBJ1-5|many|.
TGTGCCAGCAGTTTATCCTCACAGGGTATCAATCAGCCCCAGCATTTT
CASSLSSQGINQPQHF
>TRBV7-3|TRBJ2-3|many|TRBD2
TGTGCCAGCAGCTTAGGCTCGGCCCGGGGGGCAGATACGCAGTATTTT
CASSLGSARGADTQYF
>TRBV19|TRBJ2-7|.|TRBD2
TGTGCCAGTAGTGTTACCGGGACTAGACGAGCCGAGCAGTACTTC
CASSVTGTRRAEQYF
>TRBV5-1|TRBJ2-1|many|.
TGCGCCAGCAGCTTGAGGAGTGAGCAGTTCTTC
CASSLRSEQFF
>TRBV28|TRBJ2-7|many|.
TGTGCCAGCAGTTCCTTAGACGGCTCCTACGAGCAGTACTTC
CASSSLDGSYEQYF
>TRBV4-3|TRBJ2-3|few|.
TGCGCCAGCAGCCAAGAGCCGAGGGATACGCAGTATTTT
CASSQEPRDTQYF
>TRBV10-3|TRBJ2-5|many|TRBD2
TGTGCCACATCCGGGGGGGACCAAGAGACCCAGTACTTC
CATSGGDQETQYF
>TRBV7-9|TRBJ2-3|many|TRBD2
TGTGCCAGCAGCTTAGAGGGCAGCGGGGGGGCCGGAGATACGCAGTATTTT
CASSLEGSGGAGDTQYF
>TRBV7-2|TRBJ2-7|.|.
TGTGCCAGCAGGACTATTGAATTGGACGAGCAGTACTTC
CASRTIELDEQYF
>TRBV27|TRBJ1-1|.|.
TGTGCCAGCAGCAAACGACCGGAGACTGAAGCTTTCTTT
CASSKRPETEAFF
>TRBV27|TRBJ1-4|.|.
TGTGCCAGCAGTCAACGGGGGGCGGGTGAAAAACTGTTTTTT
CASSQRGAGEKLFF
>TRBV18|TRBJ1-2|many|TRBD1
TGTGCCAGCTCTACACAGGGGGACTATGGCTACACCTTC
CASSTQGDYGYTF
>TRBV7-9|TRBJ2-7|.|TRBD1
TGTGCCAGCAGCGAGACAGACAGGGGCCACGAGCAGTACTTC
CASSETDRGHEQYF
>TRBV20-1|TRBJ2-5|many|TRBD2
TGCAGTGCTAGAACAACTAGCGGGGGACTCCAAGAGACCCAGTACTTC
CSARTTSGGLQETQYF
>TRBV6-1|TRBJ1-5|few|.
TGTGCCAGCAGTGAAGGCCCTCGGCAGCCCCAGCATTTT
CASSEGPRQPQHF
>TRBV20-1|TRBJ1-5|few|TRBD1
TGCAGTGCAAGAATTCCGGGACAGGGGAGTCAGCCCCAGCATTTT
CSARIPGQGSQPQHF
>TRBV28|TRBJ1-1|many|.
TGTGCCAGCAGTGCCACAACGCCCGGAACGGCTTTCTTT
CASSATTPGTAFF
>TRBV7-3|TRBJ2-2|.|.
TGTGCCAGCAGCCCCAATGACGCGAACACCGGGGAGCTGTTTTTT
CASSPNDANTGELFF
>TRBV28|TRBJ1-5|many|.
TGTGCCAGCAGTTTATTAAACAGGGTCTCGGCCCAGCATTTT
CASSLLNRVSAQHF
>TRBV9|TRBJ2-3|.|.
TGTGCCAGCAGCGTTCTAGATGCTAGCACAGATACGCAGTATTTT
CASSVLDASTDTQYF
>TRBV5-5|TRBJ2-7|.|.
TGTGCCAGCAGCTTGCGCCCGGGGGCCAACGAGCAGTACTTC
CASSLRPGANEQYF